A single sample is the source of the 7 T cell receptor beta chains below, sequenced in a study of shared clonotypes between healthy human individuals. Using immunoSEQ multiplex PCR, the repertoire was profiled, and TCRdb retains in-frame clones only, with some absent. The data contain over 2,000,000 clones, about 94% of them seen just once; the ten biggest clones take up 1.5% to 2%. As defined, naive CD8 cells were CD45RO-negative and positively selected for CCR7, with terminally differentiated effector memory CD45RA+ cells excluded. The sequenced material came from naive CD8+ T cells from PBMCs. The receptor set was obtained from a man younger than 30 in good health. Some clones in this sample may be carry-over from other donors' samples.

The gene calls are TRBV10-3 and TRBJ2-7, with no clear D. This CDR3 contains 13 residues. CDR1 ENHRY and CDR2 SYGVKD come from the germline V gene. The V end lost 10 bases, the J end lost 6 bases, and 19 bases lay between the germline ends. The CDR3 reads CATKSLSLGEQYF. CDR3 coding DNA: TGTGCCACCAAATCCCTCTCGCTGGGCGAGCAGTACTTC.

J is TRBJ1-1 and V is TRBV27, with D maybe TRBD1 (5 bases). Trimming removed 6 bases from V and 1 base from J, with 15 bases in between. This CDR3 has 15 amino acids. The germline V gene has CDR1 MNHEY and CDR2 SMNVEV (reference sequence). The CDR3: CASSFIRQPNTEAFF. The CDR3 DNA is TGTGCCAGCAGCTTTATAAGACAGCCGAACACTGAAGCTTTCTTT.

This clone occurred a few times. The chain combines TRBV6-6 with TRBJ1-1; unclear D gene. From germline, CDR1 is MNHNY and CDR2 SVGAGI (reference sequence). This CDR3 is 13 amino acids long. V was trimmed by 4 bases and J by 1 base, leaving 7 bases between them. The CDR3, as DNA: TGTGCCAGCAGTTTTGAGCGGAACACTGAAGCTTTCTTT. Translation: CASSFERNTEAFF.

A remark on this clone: At one end the junction does not follow the germline gene, possibly because of a read error. V usage is TRBV27 and J usage is TRBJ2-7, with 8 bases lining up with TRBD2. CDR1 and CDR2 from the germline V gene are MNHEY and SMNVEV (reference sequence). CDR3 size: 10 residues. The CDR3 reads CASSPSGCPW. CDR3 in DNA: TGTGCCAGCAGTCCTAGCGGGTGCCCATGG.

This chain joins TRBV4-1 and TRBJ2-7; 9 positions match TRBD2. This CDR3 has 19 amino acids. Trimming removed 0 bases from V and 5 bases from J; junction bases left unmatched: 17. Germline loops: CDR1 MGHRA, CDR2 YSYEKL. The CDR3 loop reads CASSQEEEAGGLLGDEQYF. The CDR3 DNA is TGCGCCAGCAGCCAAGAAGAGGAAGCGGGAGGTCTCCTAGGGGACGAGCAGTACTTC.

The chain joins TRBV5-6 to TRBJ2-1; D uncertain. V was cut by 4 bases and J by 8 bases, with 7 bases left in between. Germline lookup yields CDR1 SGHDT and CDR2 YYEEEE. The CDR3 loop spans 11 amino acids. CDR3 bases: TGTGCCAGCAGCGTAACGTATGAGCAGTTCTTC. This translates into CASSVTYEQFF.

The chain employs TRBV19 and TRBJ1-1; D not resolved. The CDR3 is 13 residues long. Germline values: CDR1 LNHDA, CDR2 SQIVND (reference sequence). The V gene lost 6 bases and the J gene lost 9 bases, with 17 bases spanning the gap. CDR3 sequence: CASRGSDRQKAFF. CDR3 bases: TGTGCCAGTAGGGGATCCGATCGGCAGAAAGCTTTCTTT.